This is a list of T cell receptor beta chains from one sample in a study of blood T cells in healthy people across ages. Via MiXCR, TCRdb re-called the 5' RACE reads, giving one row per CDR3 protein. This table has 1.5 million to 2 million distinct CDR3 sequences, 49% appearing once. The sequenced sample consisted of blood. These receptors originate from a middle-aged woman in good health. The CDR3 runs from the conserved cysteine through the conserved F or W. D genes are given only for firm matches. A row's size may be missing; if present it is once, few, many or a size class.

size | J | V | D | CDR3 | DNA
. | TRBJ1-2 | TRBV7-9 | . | CASSLAGADSHNYGYTF | TGTGCCAGCAGCTTAGCCGGAGCCGACAGCCATAACTATGGCTACACCTTC
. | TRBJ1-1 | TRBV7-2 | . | CASSLDLSGITEAFF | TGTGCCAGCAGCTTAGATCTATCGGGGATCACTGAAGCTTTCTTT
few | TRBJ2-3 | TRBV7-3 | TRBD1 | CASSFGTGGSQYF | TGTGCCAGCAGCTTCGGGACAGGGGGTTCGCAGTATTTT
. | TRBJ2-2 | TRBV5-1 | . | CASSLARVGPGELFF | TGCGCCAGCAGCTTGGCCAGGGTCGGGCCCGGGGAGCTGTTTTTT
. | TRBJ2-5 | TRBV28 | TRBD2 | CASSPGGLARETQYF | TGTGCCAGCAGTCCCGGGGGACTAGCGCGGGAGACCCAGTACTTC
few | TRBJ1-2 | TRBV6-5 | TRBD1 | CASSYDQEGGGYTF | TGTGCCAGCAGTTACGACCAGGAAGGGGGCGGCTACACCTTC
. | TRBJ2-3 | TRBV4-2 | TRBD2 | CASSQERSSYGGGFAETQYF | TGTGCCAGCAGCCAAGAGCGGTCATCTTATGGCGGGGGTTTCGCAGAGACGCAGTATTTT
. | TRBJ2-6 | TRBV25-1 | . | CASSGPGTGANVLTF | TGTGCCAGCAGTGGTCCCGGGACGGGGGCCAACGTCCTGACTTTC
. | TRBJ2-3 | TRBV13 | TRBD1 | CASSIPGQGTDTQYF | TGTGCCAGCAGCATCCCGGGACAGGGGACAGATACGCAGTATTTT
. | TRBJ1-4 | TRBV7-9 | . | CASSPGHGINTANEKLFF | TGTGCCAGCAGCCCCGGGCACGGAATTAACACTGCTAATGAAAAACTGTTTTTT
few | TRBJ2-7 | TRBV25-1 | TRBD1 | CASRQGALDEQYF | TGTGCCAGCCGACAGGGGGCGCTGGACGAGCAGTACTTC
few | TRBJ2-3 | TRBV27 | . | CASADSRADTQYF | TGTGCCAGCGCTGACAGCCGGGCGGATACGCAGTATTTT
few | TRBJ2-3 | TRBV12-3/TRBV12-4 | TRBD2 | CASSYSGRSTDTQYF | TGTGCCAGCAGTTACAGCGGGAGGAGCACAGATACGCAGTATTTT
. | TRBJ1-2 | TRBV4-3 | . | CASSQDRGVGLYGYTF | TGCGCCAGCAGCCAAGACAGGGGAGTCGGTCTCTATGGCTACACCTTC
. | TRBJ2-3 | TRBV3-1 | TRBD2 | CASSQAGGVTDTQYF | TGTGCCAGCAGCCAAGCGGGGGGAGTAACAGATACGCAGTATTTT
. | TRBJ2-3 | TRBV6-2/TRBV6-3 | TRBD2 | CASSRGGPLFTQYF | TGTGCCAGCAGTCGGGGGGGCCCCCTTTTCACGCAGTATTTT
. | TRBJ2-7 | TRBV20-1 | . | CSALWRGTPYEQYF | TGCAGTGCCCTATGGAGGGGGACACCCTACGAGCAGTACTTC
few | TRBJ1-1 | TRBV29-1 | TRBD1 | CSHSEGTARPGAFF | TGCAGCCACTCGGAGGGGACAGCCCGCCCAGGGGCTTTCTTT
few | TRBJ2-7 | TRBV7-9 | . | CASSGFKRLSYNEQYF | TGTGCCAGCAGCGGTTTCAAGAGACTATCCTACAATGAGCAGTACTTC